A selection of T cell receptor beta chains follows, all from one sample in a study of T cells after yellow fever vaccination. TCRdb processed the 5' RACE reads anew with MiXCR; each CDR3 protein has one entry. The table includes about 340,000 distinct CDR3 sequences, 3% to 4.5% detected once. The specimen was PBMCs, collected 5 days after the yellow fever booster vaccination. These receptors all stem from a man younger than 35 who received the YFV17D yellow fever vaccine. CDR3s include the opening cysteine and the closing phenylalanine or tryptophan. D genes are given only for firm matches. The listing skips clone size in some rows; elsewhere it reads once, few, many or a size class.

TRBJ2-3 many TRBV10-3 TRBD1 CATCTGVTNTDTQYF TGTGCCACCTGCACAGGGGTGACCAACACAGATACGCAGTATTTT
TRBJ2-6 once TRBV6-4 TRBD1 CASSDGVLWDRDSGANVLTF TGTGCCAGCAGTGACGGTGTTCTTTGGGACAGGGACTCTGGGGCCAACGTCCTGACTTTC
TRBJ2-3 many TRBV7-3 TRBD2 CASSQRLAATDTQYF TGTGCCAGCAGCCAGAGACTAGCGGCCACAGATACGCAGTATTTT
TRBJ1-1 few TRBV20-1 - CSARGRGDTEVFF TGCAGTGCTAGAGGCAGGGGAGACACTGAAGTTTTCTTT
TRBJ2-2 many TRBV5-1 - CASSYGATGELFF TGCGCCAGCAGTTATGGCGCCACCGGGGAGCTGTTTTTT
TRBJ1-2 few TRBV27 TRBD1 CASSPLETGYNYGYTF TGTGCCAGCAGCCCCCTGGAGACAGGGTATAACTATGGCTACACCTTC
TRBJ2-5 - TRBV7-2 TRBD2 CASSLAAGTSQETQYF TGTGCCAGCAGCTTAGCGGCCGGGACTAGCCAAGAGACCCAGTACTTC
TRBJ2-3 few TRBV5-5 - CASSLPLDTIGTDTQYF TGTGCCAGCAGCCTCCCCCTTGACACGATCGGCACAGATACGCAGTATTTT
TRBJ1-6 many TRBV5-1 - CASSFSTGQSPLHF TGCGCCAGCAGCTTTTCTACAGGTCAGTCACCCCTCCACTTT
TRBJ1-1 many TRBV5-1 - CASSLGTGNTEAFF TGCGCCAGCAGCTTGGGTACAGGGAACACTGAAGCTTTCTTT
TRBJ1-5 many TRBV11-1 - CASSGDGNQPQHF TGTGCCAGCAGCGGTGACGGCAATCAGCCCCAGCATTTT
TRBJ1-5 many TRBV27 TRBD1 CASSLVGTASNQPQHF TGTGCCAGCAGTTTAGTTGGGACAGCCAGCAATCAGCCCCAGCATTTT
TRBJ2-1 - TRBV4-1 - CASSHEGWNEQFF TGCGCCAGCAGCCATGAGGGTTGGAATGAGCAGTTCTTC
TRBJ2-1 many TRBV4-3 - CASSQEGPIVGEQFF TGCGCCAGCAGCCAAGAGGGCCCTATCGTGGGTGAGCAGTTCTTC
TRBJ1-2 few TRBV24-1 - CATSDSGANYGYTF TGTGCCACCAGTGATTCCGGAGCTAACTATGGCTACACCTTC
TRBJ1-5 few TRBV20-1 - CSVLDGPNQPQHF TGCAGTGTCCTAGACGGACCCAATCAGCCCCAGCATTTT
TRBJ2-7 few TRBV6-2/TRBV6-3 - CASNGQSSYEQYF TGTGCCAGCAACGGACAGAGCTCTTACGAGCAGTACTTC
TRBJ2-3 few TRBV5-1 - CASSLDPVATQYF TGCGCCAGCAGCTTGGACCCAGTCGCAACGCAGTATTTT
TRBJ2-1 few TRBV23-1 TRBD1 CASSLGDRGRDEQFF TGCGCCAGCAGTCTCGGGGACAGGGGGCGAGATGAGCAGTTCTTC
TRBJ1-6 - TRBV4-1 TRBD1 CASSPRDRRNSPLHF TGCGCCAGCAGCCCTAGGGACAGGAGGAATTCACCCCTCCACTTT
TRBJ2-3 many TRBV29-1 TRBD2 CSGGLAGGTDTQYF TGCAGCGGGGGACTAGCGGGGGGCACAGATACGCAGTATTTT
TRBJ2-3 few TRBV18 - CATRSPQASTDTQYF TGTGCAACGCGATCGCCGCAGGCGAGCACAGATACGCAGTATTTT
TRBJ1-6 many TRBV6-2/TRBV6-3 - CASSYVGSPLHF TGTGCCAGCAGTTACGTCGGTTCACCCCTCCACTTT
TRBJ2-3 - TRBV28 - CASSTSDPDTQYF TGTGCCAGCAGCACTTCCGATCCGGATACGCAGTATTTT
TRBJ2-2 few TRBV5-1 - CASSSSYARTGELFF TGCGCCAGCAGCTCGTCTTATGCACGGACCGGGGAGCTGTTTTTT
TRBJ1-5 many TRBV10-3 - CAISELGPRQPQHF TGTGCCATCAGTGAGTTGGGACCGCGTCAGCCCCAGCATTTT
TRBJ2-5 - TRBV7-9 TRBD2 CASSLAKTSGGQETQYF TGTGCCAGCAGCTTAGCCAAGACTAGCGGGGGGCAAGAGACCCAGTACTTC
TRBJ2-5 - TRBV15 TRBD1 CATSRGTGGGETQYF TGTGCCACCAGCAGAGGGACAGGGGGAGGGGAGACCCAGTACTTC
TRBJ2-1 - TRBV5-6 - CASSLANKGWEQFF TGTGCCAGCAGCTTGGCCAATAAGGGTTGGGAGCAGTTCTTC
TRBJ2-7 few TRBV7-9 TRBD2 CASSLAGTSDEQYF TGTGCCAGCAGCTTAGCGGGGACTAGCGACGAGCAGTACTTC
TRBJ2-5 - TRBV10-3 - CAANEQERETQYF TGTGCCGCAAACGAACAGGAGAGGGAGACCCAGTACTTC
TRBJ2-5 - TRBV19 - CASSNPHAGVETQYF TGTGCCAGTAGTAACCCCCACGCCGGGGTGGAGACCCAGTACTTC
TRBJ2-5 many TRBV18 TRBD1 CASSPTTGEQTQYF TGTGCCAGCTCACCGACGACAGGGGAACAGACCCAGTACTTC